This T cell receptor beta chain came from a study of cytomegalovirus exposure and HLA in healthy donors. Remarks on this clone: No antigen is known for it.

PCR employed 60 Vbeta and 13 Jbeta primers. TCRdb's table, derived via immunoSEQ multiplex PCR, lists solely in-frame clones and lacks some. The sample contains approximately 190,000 clones, over 60% of which appear only once. General study findings and limits: An observed cluster of highly shared sequence variants was recorded as a likely sequencing artifact. By a later analysis, the bulk of CMV-associated TCR beta chains appeared HLA-restricted. Reported findings show TCR beta sequences accurately forecast HLA-A and HLA-B alleles in most subjects.

The CDR3 consists of 13 residues. Germline V gives CDR1 SGHTA, CDR2 FQGNSA. The J segment lost 4 bases and the V segment lost 5 bases, leaving 4 bases of the junction unmatched. This TCR derives from a woman under 40 in good health and CMV-seropositive. The material sequenced was PBMCs. This sequence joins TRBV7-2 and TRBJ1-1; TRBD1 aligns across 7 bases. CDR3 loop: CASSIGQATEAFF. In DNA, the CDR3 is TGTGCCAGCAGCATCGGACAGGCCACTGAAGCTTTCTTT.